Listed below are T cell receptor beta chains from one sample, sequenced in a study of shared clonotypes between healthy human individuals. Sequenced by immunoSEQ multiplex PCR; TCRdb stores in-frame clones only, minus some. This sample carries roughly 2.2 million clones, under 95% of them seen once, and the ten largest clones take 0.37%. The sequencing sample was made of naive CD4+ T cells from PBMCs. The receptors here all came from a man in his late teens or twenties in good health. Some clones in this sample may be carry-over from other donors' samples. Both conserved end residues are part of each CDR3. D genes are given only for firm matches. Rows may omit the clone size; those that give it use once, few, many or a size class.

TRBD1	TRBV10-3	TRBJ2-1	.	CAISAQGQGSAGSYNEQFF	TGTGCCATCAGTGCCCAAGGACAGGGTTCGGCCGGCTCCTACAATGAGCAGTTCTTC
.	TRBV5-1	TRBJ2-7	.	CASSLGTPSSYEQYF	TGCGCCAGCAGTCTCGGGACACCAAGCTCCTACGAGCAGTACTTC
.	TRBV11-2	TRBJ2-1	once	CASTTLGGPVTSYNEQFF	TGTGCCAGCACCACTTTGGGCGGGCCTGTCACCTCCTACAATGAGCAGTTCTTC
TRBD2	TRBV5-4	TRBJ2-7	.	CASSLGLAGHYEQYF	TGTGCCAGCAGCTTGGGACTAGCGGGCCACTACGAGCAGTACTTC
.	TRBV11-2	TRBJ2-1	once	CASSLDNRGEQFF	TGTGCCAGCAGCTTAGACAACCGGGGTGAGCAGTTCTTC
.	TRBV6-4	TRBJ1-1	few	CASSDFRTHTEAFF	TGTGCCAGCAGTGACTTTCGGACCCACACTGAAGCTTTCTTT
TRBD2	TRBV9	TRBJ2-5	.	CASSVLPLAGQETQYF	TGTGCCAGCAGCGTACTCCCCCTAGCGGGGCAAGAGACCCAGTACTTC
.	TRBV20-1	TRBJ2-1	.	CSASSRDEQFF	TGCAGTGCTAGTAGCAGGGATGAGCAGTTCTTC
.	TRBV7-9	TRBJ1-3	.	CASSFSRGAGNTIYF	TGTGCCAGCAGCTTTTCCAGAGGGGCGGGAAACACCATATATTTT
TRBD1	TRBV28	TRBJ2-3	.	CASSFSGQGSTDTQYF	TGTGCCAGCAGTTTCTCGGGACAGGGGAGCACAGATACGCAGTATTTT
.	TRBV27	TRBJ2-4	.	CASSTMTDFIAKNIQYF	TGTGCCAGCAGTACGATGACTGATTTCATAGCCAAAAACATTCAGTACTTC
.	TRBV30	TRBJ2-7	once	CAWGKRGGRNYEQYF	TGTGCTTGGGGGAAAAGAGGGGGGCGAAACTACGAGCAGTACTTC
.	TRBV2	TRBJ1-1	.	CASNPLGMWTEAFF	TGTGCCAGCAACCCCCTGGGGATGTGGACTGAAGCTTTCTTT
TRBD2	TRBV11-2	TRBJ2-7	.	CASSFSGSYEQYF	TGTGCCAGCAGCTTTAGCGGGAGCTACGAGCAGTACTTC
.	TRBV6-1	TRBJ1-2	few	CASSEAGRGANYGYTF	TGTGCCAGCAGTGAAGCGGGCCGGGGGGCTAACTATGGCTACACCTTC
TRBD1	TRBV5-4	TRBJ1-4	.	CASSSTGGRNEKLFF	TGTGCCAGCAGCTCCACAGGGGGCCGGAATGAAAAACTGTTTTTT
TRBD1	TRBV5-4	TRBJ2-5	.	CASQGQGARETQYF	TGTGCCAGCCAGGGACAGGGGGCGAGGGAGACCCAGTACTTC
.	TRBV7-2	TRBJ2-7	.	CASSLAGANYEQYF	TGTGCCAGCAGCTTAGCCGGGGCCAACTACGAGCAGTACTTC
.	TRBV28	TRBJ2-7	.	CATKKEPSSYEQYF	TGTGCCACCAAAAAGGAGCCGAGCTCCTACGAGCAGTACTTC
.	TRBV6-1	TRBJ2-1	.	CASSEQKYNEQFF	TGTGCCAGCAGTGAACAGAAATACAATGAGCAGTTCTTC
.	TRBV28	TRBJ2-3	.	CASGGIATDTQYF	TGTGCCAGCGGGGGGATAGCCACAGATACGCAGTATTTT
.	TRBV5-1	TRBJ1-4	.	CASSLEHGDNEKLFF	TGCGCCAGCAGCTTGGAACACGGAGATAATGAAAAACTGTTTTTT
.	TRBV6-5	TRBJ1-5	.	CASSYARENWPQHF	TGTGCCAGCAGTTACGCCAGGGAAAATTGGCCCCAGCATTTT
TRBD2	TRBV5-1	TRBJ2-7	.	CASSLTAGGPTYEQYF	TGCGCCAGCAGCTTAACAGCGGGAGGGCCGACCTACGAGCAGTACTTC
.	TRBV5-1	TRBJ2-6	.	CASALARDSGANVLTF	TGCGCCAGCGCGCTGGCCAGGGACTCTGGGGCCAACGTCCTGACTTTC
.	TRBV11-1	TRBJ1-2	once	CASSDRILNYGYTF	TGTGCCAGCAGCGACCGAATCCTTAACTATGGCTACACCTTC
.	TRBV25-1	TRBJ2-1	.	CASSEPGTGLNEQFF	TGTGCCAGCAGTGAACCCGGGACGGGCTTAAATGAGCAGTTCTTC
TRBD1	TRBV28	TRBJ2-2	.	CASSSRDRGLTGELFF	TGTGCCAGCAGTTCTCGTGACAGGGGGCTCACCGGGGAGCTGTTTTTT
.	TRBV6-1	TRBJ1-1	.	CASSEGAGMTEAFF	TGTGCCAGCAGTGAAGGTGCAGGGATGACTGAAGCTTTCTTT
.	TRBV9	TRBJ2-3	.	CASSDGTPNPSDTQYF	TGTGCCAGCAGTGACGGGACTCCCAATCCCTCGGATACGCAGTATTTT
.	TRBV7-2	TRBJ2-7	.	CASSPGGLLEQYF	TGTGCCAGCAGCCCAGGGGGGCTCTTGGAGCAGTACTTC
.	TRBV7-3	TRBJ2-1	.	CASSITIGTRANEQFF	TGTGCCAGCAGCATTACGATCGGGACCAGGGCCAATGAGCAGTTCTTC
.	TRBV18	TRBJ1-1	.	CASSFQAGMNTEAFF	TGTGCCAGCTCATTTCAGGCAGGGATGAACACTGAAGCTTTCTTT
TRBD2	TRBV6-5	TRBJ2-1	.	CASSLRGLAGGQQFF	TGTGCCAGCAGTCTCCGCGGACTAGCGGGAGGACAGCAGTTCTTC
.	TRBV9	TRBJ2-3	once	CASSVAPVSDTQYF	TGTGCCAGCAGCGTAGCTCCCGTATCAGATACGCAGTATTTT
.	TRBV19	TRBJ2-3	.	CASSKGRGTDTQYF	TGTGCCAGTAGTAAGGGCAGGGGCACAGATACGCAGTATTTT
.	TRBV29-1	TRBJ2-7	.	CSVASSYEQYF	TGCAGCGTTGCTAGTTCCTACGAGCAGTACTTC
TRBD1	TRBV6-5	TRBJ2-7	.	CASRHRDRGSYEQYF	TGTGCCAGCAGACACCGGGACAGGGGGTCCTACGAGCAGTACTTC
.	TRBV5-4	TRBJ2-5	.	CASSLAKQGGETQYF	TGTGCCAGCAGCTTGGCCAAACAGGGAGGGGAGACCCAGTACTTC
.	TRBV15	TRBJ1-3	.	CATSRDVNSGNTIYF	TGTGCCACCAGCAGAGACGTAAACTCTGGAAACACCATATATTTT